These 4 T cell receptor beta chains came from one sample sequenced in a study of response to subunit inactivated influenza vaccine. TCRdb processed the RT-PCR reads anew with MiXCR; each CDR3 protein has one entry. Of more than 600,000 distinct CDR3 sequences listed, around 20% are singletons. This specimen was PBMCs from blood, taken 5 days after vaccination. The receptors stem from a man between 50 and 59 years old who received an inactivated influenza vaccine.

This chain joins TRBV7-2 and TRBJ1-2; D unclear. This CDR3 region has 11 residues. The germline V gene has CDR1 SGHTA and CDR2 FQGNSA. Trimming shortened V by 8 bases and J by 5 bases, and 9 bases separated the two germline ends. The CDR3, as DNA: TGTGCCAGCGGCCAGCAGTATGGCTACACCTTC. The encoded protein is CASGQQYGYTF.

V usage is TRBV10-3 and J usage is TRBJ2-7; D unresolved. There are 17 residues in the CDR3. Germline CDR1 is ENHRY and CDR2 is SYGVKD. Trimming took off 2 bases at V and 7 bases at J, with 24 bases between the two ends. CDR3 loop: CAISEPPSRAGDEEQYF. The CDR3, as DNA: TGTGCCATCAGTGAGCCCCCCAGCCGGGCAGGCGATGAGGAGCAGTACTTC.

The rearrangement joins TRBV6-5 to TRBJ2-3; TRBD2 agrees at 7 bases. V lost 0 bases and J lost 2; bases outside the gene matches: 8. The CDR3 contains 17 residues. Germline V gene data show CDR1 as MNHEY and CDR2 as SVGAGI. Here the CDR3 DNA reads TGTGCCAGCAGTTACTCGGCTCCTGGGAGGGACACAGATACGCAGTATTTT. This encodes CASSYSAPGRDTDTQYF.

In its sample, this clonotype was seen once. The rearrangement uses TRBV18 and TRBJ2-5; the D gene is possibly TRBD1 (6 bases). Between the trimmed V and J ends, which lost 6 bases and 3 bases, there was a span of 17 bases. This CDR3 spans 15 amino acids. Germline-derived CDR1 and CDR2 are KGHSH and LQKENI. The CDR3 region is CASSPIDRSKETQYF. DNA of the CDR3: TGTGCCAGCTCTCCAATTGACAGGTCGAAAGAGACCCAGTACTTC.